A selection of T cell receptor beta chains follows, all from one sample in a study of Graves' ophthalmopathy and Graves' hyperthyroidism. TCRdb used MiXCR to reprocess the multiplex PCR reads, holding one entry per CDR3 protein. The repertoire holds some 1.1 million distinct CDR3 sequences, less than 45% seen once, with roughly 10% in the top ten. The sample consisted of peripheral blood or thyroid tissue (not recorded which). All receptors come from an adult man with Graves' hyperthyroidism. Both conserved end residues are part of each CDR3. The D gene is left open where the match is weak. Clone size, where shown, is once, few, many, or a class for clones that have expanded.

clone size: NA; J gene: TRBJ2-7; D gene: NA; V gene: TRBV29-1; CDR3 DNA: TGCAGCGTTCGAGGGACCACCTACGAGCAGTACTTC; CDR3 protein: CSVRGTTYEQYF
clone size: many; J gene: TRBJ2-7; D gene: TRBD1; V gene: TRBV7-2; CDR3 DNA: TGTGCCAGCAGAATTAGGACAGGGGCCTACGAGCAGTACTTC; CDR3 protein: CASRIRTGAYEQYF
clone size: NA; J gene: TRBJ2-5; D gene: TRBD2; V gene: TRBV7-9; CDR3 DNA: TGTGCCAGCAGCTTAGTGGGGATTCTAGCGGGGGACCAAGAGACCCAGTACTTC; CDR3 protein: CASSLVGILAGDQETQYF
clone size: few; J gene: TRBJ1-5; D gene: NA; V gene: TRBV5-1; CDR3 DNA: TGCGCCAGCAGCCCGGAAGGGGGGGCTCACCAGCCCCAGCATTTT; CDR3 protein: CASSPEGGAHQPQHF
clone size: few; J gene: TRBJ2-2; D gene: TRBD1; V gene: TRBV28; CDR3 DNA: TGTGCCAGCAGTGCCCCACAGGGGATTACGACCGGGGAGCTGTTTTTT; CDR3 protein: CASSAPQGITTGELFF
clone size: many; J gene: TRBJ1-5; D gene: NA; V gene: TRBV19; CDR3 DNA: TGTGCCAGTACCATCGGCAGGGGTAGCAATCAGCCCCAGCATTTT; CDR3 protein: CASTIGRGSNQPQHF
clone size: NA; J gene: TRBJ1-2; D gene: NA; V gene: TRBV7-3; CDR3 DNA: TGTGCCAGCAGCTTAACCCAATGGGGGCTTGGCTACACCTTC; CDR3 protein: CASSLTQWGLGYTF
clone size: many; J gene: TRBJ1-4; D gene: NA; V gene: TRBV7-9; CDR3 DNA: TGTGCCAGCAGCCCGCAGGAGTATAATGAAAAACTGTTTTTT; CDR3 protein: CASSPQEYNEKLFF
clone size: NA; J gene: TRBJ1-2; D gene: NA; V gene: TRBV25-1; CDR3 DNA: TGTGCCAGCAGTCCCGCTCCGAACTATGGCTACACCTTC; CDR3 protein: CASSPAPNYGYTF
clone size: NA; J gene: TRBJ2-6; D gene: NA; V gene: TRBV3-1; CDR3 DNA: TGTGCCAGCAGCCAAGATCCCAGGCTCAACGTCCTGACTTTC; CDR3 protein: CASSQDPRLNVLTF
clone size: NA; J gene: TRBJ2-7; D gene: TRBD1; V gene: TRBV7-9; CDR3 DNA: TGTGCCAGCAGCGCCACAGGGGGCGGGATCTACGAGCAGTACTTC; CDR3 protein: CASSATGGGIYEQYF
clone size: NA; J gene: TRBJ1-4; D gene: NA; V gene: TRBV3-1; CDR3 DNA: TGTGCCAGCCGCCAAGACAGGACAACAACTAATGAAAAACTGTTTTTT; CDR3 protein: CASRQDRTTTNEKLFF
clone size: once; J gene: TRBJ2-7; D gene: TRBD1; V gene: TRBV20-1; CDR3 DNA: TGCAGTGCGGACAGGGGTCTCCACGAGCAGTACTTC; CDR3 protein: CSADRGLHEQYF
clone size: many; J gene: TRBJ2-5; D gene: NA; V gene: TRBV29-1; CDR3 DNA: TGCAGCGTTTTGTCAGGGGCAATGGAGACCCAGTACTTC; CDR3 protein: CSVLSGAMETQYF
clone size: few; J gene: TRBJ2-7; D gene: NA; V gene: TRBV12-3/TRBV12-4; CDR3 DNA: TGTGCCAGCAGTTCTGGGACACCCGTGCCGTACGAGCAGTACTTC; CDR3 protein: CASSSGTPVPYEQYF
clone size: NA; J gene: TRBJ1-2; D gene: TRBD1; V gene: TRBV7-9; CDR3 DNA: TGCGCCAGCAGCTCCGGGACAGGCTGGTATGGCTACACCTTC; CDR3 protein: CASSSGTGWYGYTF
clone size: few; J gene: TRBJ2-2; D gene: TRBD1; V gene: TRBV15; CDR3 DNA: TGTGCCACCAGCAGAGAAAGGACAGGGATGCGATCCGGGGAGCTGTTTTTT; CDR3 protein: CATSRERTGMRSGELFF
clone size: NA; J gene: TRBJ2-7; D gene: TRBD1; V gene: TRBV6-1; CDR3 DNA: TGTGCCAGCTTGGCAGGGCAGGGGGCATACGAGCAGTACTTC; CDR3 protein: CASLAGQGAYEQYF
clone size: once; J gene: TRBJ1-1; D gene: NA; V gene: TRBV3-1; CDR3 DNA: TGTGCCAGCAGCCCTGCGGGGGTTGATTTGAACACTGAAGCTTTCTTT; CDR3 protein: CASSPAGVDLNTEAFF
clone size: NA; J gene: TRBJ1-2; D gene: TRBD1; V gene: TRBV4-3; CDR3 DNA: TGCGCCAGCAGCCAAGAAGGGGGACAGGGGAATTATGGCTACACCTTC; CDR3 protein: CASSQEGGQGNYGYTF
clone size: few; J gene: TRBJ1-6; D gene: NA; V gene: TRBV9; CDR3 DNA: TGTGCCAGCAGCGTAGATGCGGGGGCGCGGAATTCACCCCTCCACTTT; CDR3 protein: CASSVDAGARNSPLHF
clone size: NA; J gene: TRBJ1-1; D gene: NA; V gene: TRBV10-3; CDR3 DNA: TGTGCCATCGAAGGGGAAGGGGCTGAAGCTTTCTTT; CDR3 protein: CAIEGEGAEAFF
clone size: NA; J gene: TRBJ2-7; D gene: TRBD1; V gene: TRBV12-3/TRBV12-4; CDR3 DNA: TGTGCCAGCAGTCCCGGGGACAGGGGGCGAGACGAGCAGTACTTC; CDR3 protein: CASSPGDRGRDEQYF
clone size: NA; J gene: TRBJ2-3; D gene: NA; V gene: TRBV2; CDR3 DNA: TGTGCCAGCAGGGGTGAAGCAGATACGCAGTATTTT; CDR3 protein: CASRGEADTQYF
clone size: few; J gene: TRBJ2-6; D gene: TRBD1; V gene: TRBV7-8; CDR3 DNA: TGTGCCAGCAGGGTCACCGGGACAGGGAGGGCTGGGGCCAACGTCCTGACTTTC; CDR3 protein: CASRVTGTGRAGANVLTF
clone size: many; J gene: TRBJ2-7; D gene: NA; V gene: TRBV19; CDR3 DNA: TGTGCCAGTAGTATGGCGGCCGGACGGCGGGAGCAGTACTTC; CDR3 protein: CASSMAAGRREQYF
clone size: NA; J gene: TRBJ1-2; D gene: NA; V gene: TRBV30; CDR3 DNA: TGTGCCTGGCAGGGGTTCTATGGCTACACCTTC; CDR3 protein: CAWQGFYGYTF
clone size: many; J gene: TRBJ1-4; D gene: NA; V gene: TRBV20-1; CDR3 DNA: TGCAGTGCTAGAGATGTAGGGGAAAAACTGTTTTTT; CDR3 protein: CSARDVGEKLFF
clone size: NA; J gene: TRBJ2-7; D gene: TRBD1; V gene: TRBV2; CDR3 DNA: TGTGCCAGCAGCAAGGGACAGGGGGATACCTACGAGCAGTACTTC; CDR3 protein: CASSKGQGDTYEQYF
clone size: many; J gene: TRBJ2-5; D gene: NA; V gene: TRBV9; CDR3 DNA: TGTGCCAGCAGCGCCCTAGCCCAAGAGACCCAGTACTTC; CDR3 protein: CASSALAQETQYF
clone size: few; J gene: TRBJ1-2; D gene: TRBD1; V gene: TRBV6-6; CDR3 DNA: TGTGCCAGCAGACATAGACAGGGCCCGGAATATGGCTACACCTTC; CDR3 protein: CASRHRQGPEYGYTF
clone size: NA; J gene: TRBJ2-5; D gene: NA; V gene: TRBV18; CDR3 DNA: TGTGCCAGCTCACCCCGTGTTGATTTCGAGACCCAGTACTTC; CDR3 protein: CASSPRVDFETQYF
clone size: NA; J gene: TRBJ2-5; D gene: TRBD1; V gene: TRBV9; CDR3 DNA: TGTGCCAGCAGCGCCGGGACAGGGACACGTTACTTC; CDR3 protein: CASSAGTGTRYF
clone size: NA; J gene: TRBJ1-1; D gene: NA; V gene: TRBV10-3; CDR3 DNA: TGTGCCATCAGTGAGTGGGGCATGAACACTGAAGCTTTCTTT; CDR3 protein: CAISEWGMNTEAFF
clone size: NA; J gene: TRBJ2-6; D gene: NA; V gene: TRBV7-6; CDR3 DNA: TGTGCCAGCAGCGCAGGAGTGGGGAACACTGAAGCTTTC; CDR3 protein: CASSAGVGNTEAF